This TCR beta chain stems from a study of cytomegalovirus exposure and HLA in healthy donors. A word on this clone: Its specificity is unknown.

Use of 60 Vbeta and 13 Jbeta primers characterized the PCR. The assay was immunoSEQ multiplex PCR, and TCRdb's table has in-frame clones only and misses some. Counted here are some 63,000 clones, roughly 80% occurring once; the ten biggest clones make up 1.6%. This CDR3 contains 14 residues. Germline CDR1 SNHLY, CDR2 FYNNEI. Trimming removed 2 bases from V and 2 bases from J, with 7 bases in between. Study-wide points: A few CMV-associated chains were confirmed in vitro to be specific for CMV antigens. HLA allele associations emerged for roughly 17,000 TCR beta sequences in a later analysis, at 0.05 false discovery rate.

This chain connects TRBV2 to TRBJ1-3; D call uncertain. The origin of this receptor is a human donor in good health. The sequencing input was PBMCs. The CDR3 loop is CASSEIYPGNTIYF. The CDR3, as DNA: TGTGCCAGCAGTGAAATCTATCCTGGAAACACCATATATTTT. The whole variable domain, remainder taken from reference TRBV2 and TRBJ1-3, is EPEVTQTPSHQVTQMGQEVILRCVPISNHLYFYWYRQILGQKVEFLVSFYNNEISEKSEIFDDQFSVERPDGSNFTLKIRSTKLEDSAMYFCASSEIYPGNTIYFGEGSWLTVV.